Below are 19 T cell receptor beta chains sequenced from a single sample in a study of early T cells in non-severe SARS-CoV-2 infection. TCRdb re-derived calls from the 5' RACE reads in MiXCR, one entry per CDR3 protein. The table has approximately 97,000 distinct CDR3 sequences, around 13% seen once. Sequences were obtained from whole blood. All receptors come from an adult who was a healthcare worker with PCR-confirmed SARS-CoV-2 infection or an uninfected control (not recorded which).

Details on this clonotype: At one boundary the junction diverges from the germline segment, which might be a read error. J is TRBJ1-5 and V is TRBV11-2; D is possibly TRBD1 (5 bases). The V gene's germline CDR1 is SGHAT and CDR2 FQNNGV. CDR3 size: 15 residues. The CDR3 sequence is CASSRGGGNNRPQHF. The DNA of the CDR3 is TGTGCCAGCAGCCGAGGCGGGGGGAACAATCGGCCCCAGCATTTT.

This clonotype has only a few counts. The chain uses TRBV6-5 and TRBJ2-7, with no clear D. Germline assignment: CDR1 MNHEY and CDR2 SVGAGI. Between the trimmed V and J ends, which lost 2 bases and 0 bases, there was a span of 8 bases. CDR3 size: 14 residues. The chain's CDR3 is CASSYGASSYEQYF. The CDR3 DNA follows: TGTGCCAGCAGTTACGGCGCCAGCTCCTACGAGCAGTACTTC.

This clonotype was counted ten times or more. The V gene is TRBV5-5, the J gene TRBJ2-3; maybe TRBD1 (5 bases). From germline, CDR1 is SGHKS and CDR2 YYEKEE (reference sequence). This CDR3 comprises 14 residues. V was trimmed by 4 bases and J by 2 bases, leaving 11 bases between them. CDR3 DNA sequence: TGTGCCAGCAGCCCGGACACTTCCACAGATACGCAGTATTTT. Translation gives CASSPDTSTDTQYF.

This clonotype was observed a few times. This chain connects TRBV4-1 to TRBJ2-5; D unclear. V was clipped by 0 bases and J by 4 bases, with 12 bases between them. The CDR3 loop spans 15 amino acids. The germline CDR1 and CDR2 sequences are MGHRA and YSYEKL. CDR3: CASSQDRTGGETQYF. The CDR3 DNA reads TGCGCCAGCAGCCAAGATCGGACGGGTGGAGAGACCCAGTACTTC.

This clonotype showed up many times. CDR3 region: CASSPLADTQYF. In nucleotides, the CDR3 is TGTGCCAGCTCACCCCTAGCGGATACGCAGTATTTT. The chain uses TRBV18 and TRBJ2-3; the D gene is possibly TRBD2 (6 bases). This CDR3 spans 12 amino acids. Germline V gene lookup returns CDR1 KGHSH and CDR2 LQKENI. V was clipped by 3 bases and J by 6 bases, with 7 bases between them.

In this sample, this clonotype turned up many times. The chain has TRBV25-1 and TRBJ1-1; 9 bases are shared with TRBD1. This CDR3 is built from 13 residues. CDR1 MGHDK and CDR2 SYGVNS come from the germline V gene. V trimming: 8 bases; J trimming: 5 bases; junction bases outside the gene matches: 6. The CDR3 here is CASRDRAGTEAFF. The CDR3 DNA sequence: TGTGCCAGCCGGGACAGGGCGGGGACTGAAGCTTTCTTT. The entire variable domain, with the rest obtained from reference TRBV25-1 and TRBJ1-1, is as follows: EADIYQTPRYLVIGTGKKITLECSQTMGHDKMYWYQQDPGMELHLIHYSYGVNSTEKGDLSSESTVSRIRTEHFPLTLESARPSHTSQYLCASRDRAGTEAFFGQGTRLTVV.

This clonotype was counted at least ten times. The chain carries TRBV3-1 and TRBJ2-4; no firm D call. Trimming took off 1 base at V and 0 bases at J, with 7 bases between the two ends. The CDR3 is 15 amino acids. CDR1 and CDR2 from the germline V gene are LGHDT and YNNKEL (reference sequence). CDR3 nucleotides: TGTGCCAGCAGCCAAGTAGGCTTAGCCAAAAACATTCAGTACTTC. Residues: CASSQVGLAKNIQYF.

This clonotype was found a few times. V is TRBV20-1 and J is TRBJ1-1, with D perhaps TRBD1 (5 bases). The CDR3 is made up of 11 amino acids. Germline V lookup: CDR1 DFQATT, CDR2 SNEGSKA (reference sequence). Trimming left V 4 bases short and J 10 bases short, with 13 bases between. The DNA of the CDR3 is TGCAGTGCTACTCGGGGCGATGGAGCTTTCTTT. It yields the protein CSATRGDGAFF.

V usage is TRBV6-5 and J usage is TRBJ2-7; no firm D call. The CDR3 sequence is 13 residues long. The ends were cut back, 2 bases at V and 6 bases at J, with 11 bases in the middle. Germline V CDR1 and CDR2: MNHEY, SVGAGI. The CDR3 region has the DNA TGTGCCAGCAGTTACGAGCGAGGTGGCGAGCAGTACTTC. It specifies CASSYERGGEQYF.

This clonotype was counted a few times. The genes are TRBV11-2 and TRBJ2-7, with TRBD1 as a possible D gene (5 bases). Germline V lookup: CDR1 SGHAT, CDR2 FQNNGV. V was pared by 5 bases and J by 3 bases, with 14 bases between. The CDR3 has 14 residues. The CDR3 DNA sequence: TGTGCCAGCAGCCCAACCCCAGGGAACTACGAGCAGTACTTC. Translation gives CASSPTPGNYEQYF.

This clonotype was seen many times. This chain uses TRBV30 with TRBJ2-3, with TRBD1 matching over 10 bases. The V and J ends lost 1 base and 3 bases, in that order; junction bases with no gene match: 1. Germline lookup yields CDR1 GTSNPN and CDR2 SVGIG (reference sequence). The CDR3 has 14 residues. The DNA for the CDR3 is TGTGCCTGGAGTGAGGGACAGGGGACAGATACGCAGTATTTT. Translated, it gives CAWSEGQGTDTQYF.

The chain combines TRBV20-1 with TRBJ1-4; D gene ambiguous. V lost 7 bases and J lost 7, with 16 bases in between. Germline assignment: CDR1 DFQATT and CDR2 SNEGSKA (reference sequence). CDR3 length: 13 amino acids. Here the CDR3 DNA reads TGCAGTGTTCCCGGGAGGAGTCGTGAAAAACTGTTTTTT. Protein: CSVPGRSREKLFF.

J is TRBJ2-7 and V is TRBV4-3; D might be TRBD2 (5 bases). Germline V gene sequence: CDR1 LGHNA, CDR2 YSLEER. Trimming stripped 0 bases from V and 6 bases from J, with 12 bases between. The CDR3 sequence is 14 residues long. As DNA, the CDR3 is TGCGCCAGCAGCCAAGATCTGCAAGCGGCCGAGCAGTACTTC. This codes for CASSQDLQAAEQYF.

As to this clonotype: A much larger clone lies a single base off, so this may be a read error. CDR3 in amino acids: CASSLPGLAPPYEQYF. The CDR3, as DNA: TGTGCCAGCAGCCTACCCGGACTAGCGCCTCCCTACGAGCAGTACTTC. This chain links TRBV5-6 with TRBJ2-7; 9 positions match TRBD2. The CDR3 is 16 amino acids. Unmatched junction bases numbered 10, after V lost 4 bases and J lost 2 bases. Germline V lookup: CDR1 SGHDT, CDR2 YYEEEE.

This clonotype was counted between two and nine times. The gene calls are TRBV10-2 and TRBJ1-2, with D tentatively TRBD1 (6 bases). V lost 7 bases and J 2 bases, leaving 17 bases between the germline ends. In germline, CDR1 is WSHSY, CDR2 SAAADI. This CDR3 has 15 residues. The CDR3 DNA sequence: TGCGCCAGCACCGAGCGGGGGGCCCGCAACTATGGCTACACCTTC. Protein sequence: CASTERGARNYGYTF.

This clonotype was seen a few times. This chain joins TRBV30 and TRBJ1-1, with no clear D. V lost 8 bases and J lost 7, with 17 bases in between. This CDR3 contains 12 residues. Germline CDR1 and CDR2: GTSNPN and SVGIG (reference sequence). The CDR3 sequence is CARENPPFEAFF. The CDR3 coding sequence is TGTGCCAGAGAAAACCCCCCGTTTGAAGCTTTCTTT.

This clonotype was seen only a few times. The CDR3 sequence: CASHWTSTDTQYF. CDR3 DNA sequence: TGTGCCAGCCACTGGACCTCCACAGATACGCAGTATTTT. The genes are TRBV2 and TRBJ2-3, with D hard to call. The germline V and J ends were trimmed by 8 bases and 2 bases, with 11 bases remaining between them. CDR3 length: 13 amino acids. The germline V gene has CDR1 SNHLY and CDR2 FYNNEI.

The V call is TRBV20-1, the J call TRBJ1-2; D call uncertain. V was clipped by 8 bases and J by 0 bases, with 7 bases between them. The CDR3 is 11 amino acids. Germline V gene data show CDR1 as DFQATT and CDR2 as SNEGSKA (reference sequence). Written as DNA, the CDR3 is TGCAGTTTAGTATCTAACTATGGCTACACCTTC. It yields the protein CSLVSNYGYTF.

This clonotype was counted ten times or more. The rearrangement joins TRBV20-1 to TRBJ2-7, with D perhaps TRBD2 (6 bases). Germline CDR1 reads DFQATT; CDR2 reads SNEGSKA (reference sequence). CDR3 length: 14 residues. Trimming took off 3 bases at V and 3 bases at J, with 15 bases between the two ends. CDR3 in amino acids: CSASFVQRVYEQYF. CDR3 sequence (DNA): TGCAGTGCTAGTTTTGTCCAGCGGGTCTACGAGCAGTACTTC.